This entry lists 5 T cell receptor beta chains sequenced from one sample in a study of cytomegalovirus exposure and HLA in healthy donors. PCR employed 60 Vbeta and 13 Jbeta primers. The protocol was immunoSEQ multiplex PCR, while the TCRdb copy is restricted to in-frame clones and leaves out a portion. The data hold 100,000 to 120,000 clones, with roughly 84% observed a single time. The specimen was PBMCs. The receptors here all came from a man aged 30 to 45 in good health and CMV-seropositive.

The V and J genes are TRBV2 and TRBJ2-5; D possibly corresponds to TRBD1 (7 bases). Per the germline V gene, CDR1 is SNHLY and CDR2 is FYNNEI. CDR3 length: 14 amino acids. V lost 0 bases, J lost 6 bases, and 11 bases lay in between. The CDR3, as DNA: TGTGCCAGCAGTGAAGCGGAGGGGGCAAAGACCCAGTACTTC. This gives the protein CASSEAEGAKTQYF.

The chain carries TRBV9 and TRBJ1-1, with TRBD1 identical over 7 bases. V dropped 3 bases and J dropped 4; count of bases not matched to a gene: 6. The CDR3 loop spans 14 amino acids. Per germline, CDR1 SGDLS and CDR2 YYNGEE. The CDR3 bases are TGTGCCAGCAGCGAAGGGGGCATAAGCACTGAAGCTTTCTTT. The encoded protein is CASSEGGISTEAFF.

The V call is TRBV7-6, the J call TRBJ1-1, with D possibly TRBD1 on 6 matching bases. Germline CDR1 reads SGHVS; CDR2 reads FNYEAQ. This CDR3 spans 13 amino acids. The V gene lost 5 bases and the J gene lost 12 bases, with 19 bases spanning the gap. This CDR3 is CASSAPGGKIPFF. The CDR3 DNA sequence: TGTGCCAGCAGCGCCCCTGGGGGCAAAATTCCTTTCTTT.

In DNA, the CDR3 is TGTGCCAGTAGTACGGCAGGGGGCGCAGGTAATTCACCCCTCCACTTT. The encoded protein is CASSTAGGAGNSPLHF. The chain links TRBV19 to TRBJ1-6, with TRBD1 matching 8 bases. From germline, CDR1 is LNHDA and CDR2 SQIVND (reference sequence). This CDR3 contains 16 residues. The junction had 8 bases not matched to a gene; V was cut back by 4 bases and J by 6 bases.

The chain uses TRBV6-4 and TRBJ2-2; D is uncertain. V gave up 2 bases and J gave up 3 bases, with 4 bases separating them. Germline CDR1 is MRHNA and CDR2 is SNTAGT. CDR3 length: 13 residues. Here the CDR3 reads CASSDQDTGELFF. CDR3 sequence (DNA): TGTGCCAGCAGTGACCAGGACACCGGGGAGCTGTTTTTT.